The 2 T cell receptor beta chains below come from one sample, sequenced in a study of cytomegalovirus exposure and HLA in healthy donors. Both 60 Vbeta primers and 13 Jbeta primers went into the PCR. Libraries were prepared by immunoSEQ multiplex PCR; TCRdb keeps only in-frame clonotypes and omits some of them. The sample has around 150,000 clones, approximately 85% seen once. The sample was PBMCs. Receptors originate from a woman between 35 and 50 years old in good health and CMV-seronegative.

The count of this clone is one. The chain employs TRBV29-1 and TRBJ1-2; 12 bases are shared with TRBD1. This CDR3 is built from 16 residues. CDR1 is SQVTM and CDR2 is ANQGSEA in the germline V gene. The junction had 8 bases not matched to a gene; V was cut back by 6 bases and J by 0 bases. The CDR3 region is CSVAPGQGAANYGYTF. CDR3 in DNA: TGCAGCGTGGCGCCGGGACAGGGGGCTGCTAACTATGGCTACACCTTC.

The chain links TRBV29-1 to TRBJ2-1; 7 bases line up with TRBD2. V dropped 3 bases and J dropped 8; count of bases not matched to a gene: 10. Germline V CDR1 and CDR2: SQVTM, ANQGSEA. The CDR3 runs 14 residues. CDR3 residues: CSVEGSMGGDEQFF. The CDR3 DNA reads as TGCAGCGTTGAGGGGTCCATGGGAGGGGATGAGCAGTTCTTC.